These 23 T cell receptor beta chains share one sample of origin, sequenced in a study of T-cell reconstitution after alpha-beta-depleted transplantation in children. Unique molecular identifiers were incorporated into the prepared TCRbeta library. TCRdb analysed the PCR reads with MiXCR anew, one entry per CDR3 protein. Of 150,000 to 200,000 distinct CDR3 sequences listed, about 14% are singletons. This specimen was PBMCs from the stem cell graft donor, taken from the stem cell graft. The receptor source for this set is a human donor who donated a stem cell graft to a child with acute lymphoblastic leukemia.

There are many counts of this clonotype. The chain employs TRBV10-3 and TRBJ2-5; tentatively, D is TRBD2 (5 bases). The CDR3 runs to 13 residues. The ends were cut back, 8 bases at V and 5 bases at J, with 15 bases in the middle. CDR1 ENHRY and CDR2 SYGVKD come from the germline V gene. The CDR3: CAIRREGDETQYF. The CDR3 DNA sequence: TGTGCCATCCGGCGAGAGGGAGATGAGACCCAGTACTTC.

This clonotype was detected ten times or more. The gene calls are TRBV12-3 or TRBV12-4 and TRBJ1-2, with D tentatively TRBD1 (5 bases). This CDR3 contains 16 residues. Trimming removed 6 bases at V and 3 bases at J, with 20 bases between. The CDR3 loop is CASSPWGPGADYGYTF. The DNA of the CDR3 is TGTGCCAGCAGCCCATGGGGTCCCGGGGCGGACTATGGCTACACCTTC.

In its sample, this clonotype was seen many times. The chain has TRBV29-1 and TRBJ2-4; TRBD2 might be the D (6 bases). The CDR3 consists of 11 residues. The V and J ends lost 8 bases and 10 bases respectively, with 15 bases between them. Germline CDR1 is SQVTM and CDR2 is ANQGSEA. CDR3 sequence: CSSGDSSIQYF. The CDR3 coding sequence is TGCAGCTCCGGGGACTCTTCAATTCAGTACTTC.

Many counts were recorded for this clonotype. The chain has TRBV4-1 and TRBJ2-7; D remains unclear. CDR1 is MGHRA, CDR2 YSYEKL, per germline. Trimming shortened V by 2 bases and J by 5 bases, and 16 bases separated the two germline ends. This CDR3 comprises 15 residues. The CDR3 region is CASSQIHGSLDEQYF. In nucleotides, the CDR3 is TGCGCCAGCAGCCAAATACACGGCTCCCTAGACGAGCAGTACTTC.

This clonotype was seen repeatedly, ten times or more. The genes are TRBV29-1 and TRBJ2-2, with TRBD2 identical over 7 bases. Germline values: CDR1 SQVTM, CDR2 ANQGSEA. The ends lost 4 bases at V and 2 bases at J; junction bases unmatched: 7. The CDR3 runs 15 residues. Here the CDR3 DNA reads TGCAGCGTTGGGAGCGGGGCACCTAACACCGGGGAGCTGTTTTTT. Translated: CSVGSGAPNTGELFF.

Turning to this clonotype: It may be a read error: a sequence one base away is much more abundant. This chain links TRBV9 with TRBJ2-3; D is uncertain. The V gene lost 2 bases and the J gene lost 7 bases, with 17 bases spanning the gap. From germline, CDR1 is SGDLS and CDR2 YYNGEE. CDR3 length: 15 amino acids. The CDR3 loop is CASSVGSLRTHTQYF. The CDR3 coding sequence is TGTGCCAGCAGCGTGGGCAGCTTAAGAACACATACGCAGTATTTT.

This clonotype has ten or more counts. The V gene is TRBV25-1, the J gene TRBJ2-1; TRBD2 is a possible D gene (6 bases). Germline CDR1 reads MGHDK; CDR2 reads SYGVNS. This CDR3 contains 17 residues. Between the trimmed V and J ends, which lost 0 bases and 4 bases, there was a span of 16 bases. The DNA for the CDR3 is TGTGCCAGCAGTGAATATGGGGCTAGCGCGGTATACAATGAGCAGTTCTTC. Amino acids: CASSEYGASAVYNEQFF.

This clonotype showed up many times. J is TRBJ2-5 and V is TRBV15; 9 bases line up with TRBD2. Per germline, CDR1 LNHNV and CDR2 YYDKDF (reference sequence). This CDR3 spans 15 amino acids. V lost 5 bases to trimming and J lost 5 bases; unmatched junction nucleotides: 9. Written as DNA, the CDR3 is TGTGCCACCAGCGAACATCTAGCGGGATCGGAGACCCAGTACTTC. This gives the protein CATSEHLAGSETQYF.

This clonotype was observed at least ten times. The chain recombines TRBV6-2 or TRBV6-3 with TRBJ1-5; D is perhaps TRBD1 (6 bases). V lost 7 bases to trimming and J lost 0 bases, with 13 bases between them. Looked up from germline, CDR1 is MNHEY and CDR2 is SVGEGT. This CDR3 is 15 amino acids long. CDR3 residues: CASIRTESSNQPQHF. The CDR3 DNA follows: TGTGCCAGCATTCGGACAGAGTCTAGCAATCAGCCCCAGCATTTT.

The table lists this clonotype with many counts. The chain employs TRBV7-2 and TRBJ2-4; 9 bases align to TRBD1. The J segment lost 9 bases and the V segment lost 3 bases, leaving 6 bases of the junction unmatched. The CDR3 extends over 14 amino acids. Germline V gives CDR1 SGHTA, CDR2 FQGNSA. The CDR3: CASSFTGGAGIQYF. DNA for the CDR3: TGTGCCAGCAGCTTCACAGGGGGCGCGGGCATTCAGTACTTC.

A few counts support this clonotype. The rearrangement uses TRBV20-1 and TRBJ2-7; 7 bases align to TRBD2. Trimming cost V 2 bases and J 7 bases; bases outside gene matches: 14. This CDR3 comprises 15 residues. Germline values: CDR1 DFQATT, CDR2 SNEGSKA (reference sequence). The CDR3 DNA is TGCAGTGCTAGACATTCTAGCGGCGGCCGAGGGGAGCAGTACTTC. This translates into CSARHSSGGRGEQYF.

This clonotype was seen just once. The rearrangement joins TRBV2 to TRBJ1-1, with D uncertain. From germline, CDR1 is SNHLY and CDR2 FYNNEI. CDR3 size: 13 residues. Trimming took 6 bases from V and 7 from J, leaving 15 bases between them. DNA for the CDR3: TGTGCCAGCAGCGTGGGGAGTATCCTTGAAGCTTTCTTT. Amino acid sequence: CASSVGSILEAFF.

This clonotype occurred many times. This rearrangement joins TRBV7-8 to TRBJ2-7, with D hard to call. V was clipped by 5 bases and J by 2 bases, with 7 bases between them. The germline V gene encodes CDR1 SGHVS and CDR2 FQNEAQ. The CDR3 has 12 amino acids. In DNA, the CDR3 is TGTGCCAGCAGCCCAAACACCTACGAGCAGTACTTC. It codes for CASSPNTYEQYF.

This clonotype was detected many times. The J gene is TRBJ2-3, the V gene TRBV7-9; 11 bases align to TRBD1. The CDR3 is made up of 15 amino acids. From germline, CDR1 is SEHNR and CDR2 FQNEAQ (reference sequence). With 4 bases clipped from V and 5 bases from J, the junction kept 5 bases outside the gene matches. The CDR3 DNA reads as TGTGCCAGCAGCTACAGGACAGGGGGCGTAGATACGCAGTATTTT. It codes for CASSYRTGGVDTQYF. The variable domain in full, with the rest retrieved from reference TRBV7-9 and TRBJ2-3, is DTGVSQNPRHKITKRGQNVTFRCDPISEHNRLYWYRQTLGQGPEFLTYFQNEAQLEKSRLLSDRFSAERPKGSFSTLEIQRTEQGDSAMYLCASSYRTGGVDTQYFGPGTRLTVL.

This clonotype was detected only a few times. The genes are TRBV20-1 and TRBJ1-1, with a tentative D call TRBD1 (5 bases). The CDR3 is made up of 15 amino acids. The V end lost 6 bases, the J end lost 0 bases, and 17 bases lay between the germline ends. Per the germline V gene, CDR1 is DFQATT and CDR2 is SNEGSKA (reference sequence). CDR3 nucleotides: TGCAGTGCGGTCGGGGGGGGATCGGTGAACACTGAAGCTTTCTTT. The encoded protein is CSAVGGGSVNTEAFF.

The CDR3 loop reads CASSARRQGARNEQFF. The DNA for the CDR3 is TGTGCCAGCAGCGCCAGGCGGCAGGGGGCGAGGAATGAGCAGTTCTTC. The chain has TRBV11-3 and TRBJ2-1, with 8 bases matching TRBD1. CDR1 is SGHNT and CDR2 is YENEEA in the germline V gene. The CDR3 runs 16 residues. V lost 5 bases, J lost 7 bases, and 13 bases stayed unmatched.

This clonotype was detected many times. This chain uses TRBV20-1 with TRBJ2-1, with a tentative D call TRBD1 (6 bases). Trimming pared 4 bases from V and 1 base from J, leaving 11 bases between. The CDR3 has 14 amino acids. Germline V gene data show CDR1 as DFQATT and CDR2 as SNEGSKA (reference sequence). CDR3 protein: CSANRGSSYNEQFF. CDR3 sequence (DNA): TGCAGTGCTAATAGGGGGAGTTCCTACAATGAGCAGTTCTTC.

This clonotype appeared a few times. The rearrangement links TRBV3-1 to TRBJ1-3; D is uncertain. The CDR3 length is 17 residues. V lost 4 bases and J lost 0, with 16 bases in between. Germline V gives CDR1 LGHDT, CDR2 YNNKEL (reference sequence). The CDR3, as DNA: TGTGCCAGCAGCCGACCTATTGACTTTTACTCTGGAAACACCATATATTTT. Translation: CASSRPIDFYSGNTIYF.

This clonotype came up many times. The gene calls are TRBV20-1 and TRBJ2-1; D is uncertain. Germline V gene sequence: CDR1 DFQATT, CDR2 SNEGSKA (reference sequence). This CDR3 has 15 amino acids. Trimming removed 4 bases at V and 0 bases at J, with 13 bases between. This CDR3 is CSATAGLVSYNEQFF. CDR3 nucleotides: TGCAGTGCTACGGCCGGGCTAGTCTCCTACAATGAGCAGTTCTTC.

This clonotype showed up many times. The rearrangement joins TRBV20-1 to TRBJ2-1; D is perhaps TRBD1 or TRBD2 (6 bases each). The CDR3 has 17 residues. V was clipped by 4 bases and J by 4 bases, with 23 bases between them. Germline CDR1 reads DFQATT; CDR2 reads SNEGSKA (reference sequence). In DNA form, the CDR3 reads TGCAGTGCTATTCCCCTTAAGGGGGGAGGATCTTACAATGAGCAGTTCTTC. Encoded protein: CSAIPLKGGGSYNEQFF.

This clonotype was recorded many times. The chain uses TRBV12-3 or TRBV12-4 and TRBJ2-5, with TRBD2 as a possible D gene (6 bases). CDR3 length: 11 residues. Trimming cost V 3 bases and J 9 bases, with 8 bases left between them. The chain's CDR3 is CASSFGGAQYF. The CDR3 DNA reads as TGTGCCAGCAGTTTTGGAGGGGCCCAGTACTTC.

This clonotype was recorded many times. The chain links TRBV5-1 to TRBJ2-1; TRBD1 matches 7 bases. Germline V gene data show CDR1 as SGHRS and CDR2 as YFSETQ. Losses at the gene ends were 0 bases for V and 4 bases for J; bases not matched to a gene: 7. CDR3 length: 16 amino acids. Written as DNA, the CDR3 is TGCGCCAGCAGCTTGGGCCGGGACAGCTCATACAATGAGCAGTTCTTC. Encoded protein: CASSLGRDSSYNEQFF.

Many counts were recorded for this clonotype. The genes are TRBV20-1 and TRBJ2-4; 9 nucleotides align to TRBD2. The J segment lost 3 bases and the V segment lost 5 bases, leaving 5 bases of the junction unmatched. This CDR3 has 14 residues. From germline, CDR1 is DFQATT and CDR2 SNEGSKA (reference sequence). The CDR3 region has the DNA TGCAGTGCTGTGCGGGAGGGAATCAAAAACATTCAGTACTTC. It encodes CSAVREGIKNIQYF.